This TCR beta chain was identified during a study of T-cell reconstitution after alpha-beta-depleted transplantation in children. It was with unique molecular identifiers that the TCRbeta library was prepared. TCRdb used MiXCR to reprocess the PCR reads, holding one entry per CDR3 protein. Of tens of thousands of distinct CDR3 sequences listed, around 9% are singletons. A remark on this clonotype: Its antigen is not known.

Study-level results: Expanded clones from the graft, numbering several hundred, reportedly supplied alpha-beta T cells about two months after transplant.

The CDR3 totals 13 residues. Trimming stripped 6 bases from V and 4 bases from J, with 7 bases between. This specimen was PBMCs, mostly from graft donor cells, taken 60 days after TCRalphabeta/CD19-depleted stem cell transplant. The clonotype was recovered from a male patient aged 2 to 10 who had a stem cell transplant for chronic granulomatous disease, so the T cells may come from the graft donor. V gene TRBV12-3 or TRBV12-4 combines with J gene TRBJ2-6; D unclear. The CDR3 here is CASRRWGANVLTF. CDR3 nucleotide sequence: TGTGCCAGCAGACGTTGGGGGGCCAACGTCCTGACTTTC.